This T cell receptor (beta chain) was documented in a study of blood T cell repertoires in COVID-19. Study background: Collection of acute and convalescent COVID-19 samples took place in the United States, Italy and Spain. PBMCs, B-cell-depleted T cells, or T cells were the source of the cDNA or gDNA that made up the material.

This clone was seen a single time. Source study methods: Amplification of reference gene primers was used by the study to estimate nucleated cell counts. Using immunoSEQ multiplex PCR, the repertoire was profiled, and TCRdb retains in-frame clones only, with some absent. V, J and clone size reflect that table, while D and trimming were determined from the DNA. Altogether over 400,000 clones are present, 75% to 90% being singletons, with the ten largest covering more than 1.4%. Trimming cost V 0 bases and J 16 bases, with 18 bases left between them. CDR1 is GTSNPN and CDR2 is SVGIG in the germline V gene (reference sequence). The CDR3 covers 13 residues.

The rearrangement uses TRBV30 and TRBJ1-4; a possible D gene is TRBD1 (5 bases). The sequence was obtained from a woman aged 25 to 45 with active or convalescent COVID-19. The sample comprised peripheral blood. The DNA for the CDR3 is TGTGCCTGGAGTGTAAGGGGCACGGGTCTTCGGTTTTTT. Amino acid sequence: CAWSVRGTGLRFF.